This entry is about one T cell receptor beta chain. Antigen: not known. The data belong to a study of T cell clusters in autoimmune cytopenias. Each sample's input was about 250 ng genomic DNA, 35,000 to 40,000 genome equivalents. This CDR3 is built from 14 residues. The V gene's germline CDR1 is SEHNR and CDR2 FQNEAQ (reference sequence). One tube held mixed TRB-A and TRB-B primer pools for touch-down PCR. TCRdb derives one entry per CDR3 protein from the multiplex PCR reads, leaving out DNA. The listing contains some 7,200 distinct CDR3 sequences. The study's findings and limits: Functional roles of the in silico T cell clusters still await experimental validation. Physiological T cell clusters of healthy donors were apparently absent in primary autoimmune cytopenia patients.

The sample was also linked to a second study, of T cell repertoires in aging, cancer and after chemotherapy. This second report adds: Six age groups, ranging from 30 or younger to 70 or older, included the donors. These repertoire data do not allow conclusions about immunological memory after chemotherapy.

Sequences were obtained from peripheral blood. The sequence was collected from a human donor in good health. The gene calls are TRBV7-9 and TRBJ2-2. The CDR3 protein is CASSLGFSTGELFF.